Below, 15 T cell receptor beta chains from the same sample are listed, as sequenced in a study of T cell repertoires in cytomegalovirus infection. Using its own MiXCR run on the reads, TCRdb lists one record per CDR3 protein. The sample records approximately 630,000 distinct CDR3 sequences, around 24% being singletons. The sequenced sample consisted of CD8+ T cells from PBMCs. The receptors were gathered from a human donor in good health (CMV status not recorded). Some clones in this sample may be carry-over from other donors' samples.

This clonotype was detected a few times. This rearrangement joins TRBV10-2 to TRBJ2-1; TRBD2 might be the D (5 bases). The CDR3 has 15 residues. Germline-derived CDR1 and CDR2 are WSHSY and SAAADI. With 8 bases removed from V and 0 bases from J, the gap between germline ends came to 14 bases. The CDR3 DNA sequence: TGCGCCAGCGTGGGAGAGGGTTACTCCTACAATGAGCAGTTCTTC. Its translation is CASVGEGYSYNEQFF.

The V call is TRBV7-8, the J call TRBJ2-7, with D uncertain. The CDR3 length is 15 residues. The germline gives CDR1 SGHVS, CDR2 FQNEAQ. V lost 1 base and J 5 bases, leaving 15 bases between the germline ends. Here the CDR3 DNA reads TGTGCCAGCAGCTTAGATCAAGGGTCCCAAGACGAGCAGTACTTC. Translating gives CASSLDQGSQDEQYF. The variable domain in full, completed from reference TRBV7-8 and TRBJ2-7, reads GAGVSQSPRYKVAKRGQDVALRCDPISGHVSLFWYQQALGQGPEFLTYFQNEAQLDKSGLPSDRFFAERPEGSVSTLKIQRTQQEDSAVYLCASSLDQGSQDEQYFGPGTRLTVT.

This clonotype was counted at least ten times. The chain carries TRBV7-6 and TRBJ2-1, with a possible D match to TRBD2 (6 bases). The CDR3 is made up of 15 amino acids. V shed 3 bases and J shed 0 bases, with 9 bases lying between them. Germline CDR1 reads SGHVS; CDR2 reads FNYEAQ. The CDR3 loop reads CASSLDGSSYNEQFF. CDR3 nucleotides: TGTGCCAGCAGCTTGGACGGGAGCTCCTACAATGAGCAGTTCTTC.

CDR3: CAILEGNTQYF. CDR3 bases: TGTGCCATCCTGGAGGGGAATACGCAGTATTTT. The genes are TRBV25-1 and TRBJ2-3; maybe TRBD2 (6 bases). Between the trimmed V and J ends, which lost 10 bases and 7 bases, there was a span of 12 bases. CDR1 and CDR2 from the germline V gene are MGHDK and SYGVNS. The CDR3 has 11 residues.

This clonotype showed up many times. The chain has TRBV7-8 and TRBJ2-1; D tentatively fits TRBD1 or TRBD2 (5 bases each). Germline V lookup: CDR1 SGHVS, CDR2 FQNEAQ. Trimming took 5 bases from V and 5 from J, leaving 19 bases between them. The CDR3 consists of 16 residues. DNA for the CDR3: TGTGCCAGCAGCCCCGTTTTAGCCGGGGCACACAATGAGCAGTTCTTC. It codes for CASSPVLAGAHNEQFF.

In this sample, this clonotype turned up a few times. The rearrangement uses TRBV13 and TRBJ2-1; perhaps TRBD1 as D (5 bases). CDR1 PRHDT and CDR2 FYEKMQ come from the germline V gene (reference sequence). The CDR3 spans 15 residues. V lost 7 bases to trimming and J lost 12 bases, with 25 bases between them. In nucleotides, the CDR3 is TGTGCCAGCACCCTTGGCCAGGGTCCCGGCTTTACGCAGTTCTTC. This encodes CASTLGQGPGFTQFF.

This clonotype has only a few counts. The genes are TRBV29-1 and TRBJ1-5; TRBD1 aligns across 8 bases. The CDR3 is 13 residues long. Germline loops: CDR1 SQVTM, CDR2 ANQGSEA. Germline trimming cut 4 bases from V and 5 bases from J; bases unmatched to any gene: 4. CDR3 bases: TGCAGCGTTGTGGCAGGGGGCGATCAGCCCCAGCATTTT. Translated, it gives CSVVAGGDQPQHF. Full variable domain (remainder filled in from reference TRBV29-1 and TRBJ1-5): SAVISQKPSRDICQRGTSLTIQCQVDSQVTMMFWYRQQPGQSLTLIATANQGSEATYESGFVIDKFPISRPNLTFSTLTVSNMSPEDSSIYLCSVVAGGDQPQHFGDGTRLSIL.

This sequence joins TRBV29-1 and TRBJ2-1; maybe TRBD1 (5 bases). CDR1 is SQVTM and CDR2 is ANQGSEA in the germline V gene. The V gene lost 6 bases and the J gene lost 4 bases, with 16 bases spanning the gap. This CDR3 contains 14 residues. CDR3 in amino acids: CSVEVTTAYNEQFF. The CDR3 nucleotides are TGCAGCGTAGAGGTGACGACAGCTTACAATGAGCAGTTCTTC.

The chain couples TRBV20-1 to TRBJ2-7, with 10 bases that match TRBD2. The CDR3 has 15 amino acids. Germline V CDR1 and CDR2: DFQATT, SNEGSKA (reference sequence). V was clipped by 2 bases and J by 4 bases; unmatched bases: 8. Written as DNA, the CDR3 is TGCAGTGCTAGATCACTAGCGGGGCTCTCGTACGAGCAGTACTTC. Translated: CSARSLAGLSYEQYF.

This clonotype came up a few times. The V call is TRBV7-9, the J call TRBJ2-7, with 8 bases lining up with TRBD1. Germline V lookup: CDR1 SEHNR, CDR2 FQNEAQ (reference sequence). This CDR3 has 15 amino acids. Germline trimming cut 1 base from V and 0 bases from J; bases unmatched to any gene: 2. The chain's CDR3 is CASSLGTGRSYEQYF. CDR3 DNA: TGTGCCAGCAGCTTAGGGACAGGGCGCTCCTACGAGCAGTACTTC.

The chain couples TRBV6-6 to TRBJ2-5; no clear D. CDR1 is MNHNY, CDR2 SVGAGI, per germline (reference sequence). CDR3 size: 14 residues. V dropped 0 bases and J dropped 5 bases, with 10 bases sitting between them. CDR3 loop: CASSYSSLRETQYF. The DNA of the CDR3 is TGTGCCAGCAGTTACTCGAGCCTCCGGGAGACCCAGTACTTC.

This clonotype was seen repeatedly, ten times or more. The chain recombines TRBV6-1 with TRBJ2-1; 8 bases match TRBD2. The CDR3 runs to 17 residues. The J segment lost 5 bases and the V segment lost 3 bases, leaving 12 bases of the junction unmatched. The germline CDR1 and CDR2 sequences are MNHNS and SASEGT. CDR3 nucleotide sequence: TGTGCCAGCAGTGATTGGGGGGGAATAGCGGGGAACAATGAGCAGTTCTTC. This sequence encodes CASSDWGGIAGNNEQFF.

CDR3 nucleotides: TGTGCCAGTGATCTAGCGGGTTACAATGAGCAGTTCTTC. It specifies CASDLAGYNEQFF. The genes are TRBV7-6 and TRBJ2-1; 8 bases are shared with TRBD2. Trimming at V came to 9 bases and at J to 4 bases, leaving 5 bases not matched to a gene. The length of the CDR3 is 13 residues. CDR1 is SGHVS, CDR2 FNYEAQ, per germline.

This clonotype was counted at least ten times. The genes are TRBV6-2 or TRBV6-3 and TRBJ2-5, with TRBD2 identical over 9 bases. Looked up from germline, CDR1 is MNHEY and CDR2 is SVGEGT. There are 14 residues in the CDR3. The ends lost 5 bases at V and 5 bases at J; junction bases unmatched: 6. CDR3 nucleotide sequence: TGTGCCAGCAGTCTAGCGGGGTACGATGAGACCCAGTACTTC. It codes for CASSLAGYDETQYF.

The chain employs TRBV4-1 and TRBJ1-2; no clear D. Trimming removed 0 bases at V and 4 bases at J, with 12 bases between. Germline CDR1 reads MGHRA; CDR2 reads YSYEKL. The CDR3 has 15 residues. For the CDR3, the DNA is TGCGCCAGCAGCCAAGACAAAGGGCGATCCTATGGCTACACCTTC. This codes for CASSQDKGRSYGYTF.